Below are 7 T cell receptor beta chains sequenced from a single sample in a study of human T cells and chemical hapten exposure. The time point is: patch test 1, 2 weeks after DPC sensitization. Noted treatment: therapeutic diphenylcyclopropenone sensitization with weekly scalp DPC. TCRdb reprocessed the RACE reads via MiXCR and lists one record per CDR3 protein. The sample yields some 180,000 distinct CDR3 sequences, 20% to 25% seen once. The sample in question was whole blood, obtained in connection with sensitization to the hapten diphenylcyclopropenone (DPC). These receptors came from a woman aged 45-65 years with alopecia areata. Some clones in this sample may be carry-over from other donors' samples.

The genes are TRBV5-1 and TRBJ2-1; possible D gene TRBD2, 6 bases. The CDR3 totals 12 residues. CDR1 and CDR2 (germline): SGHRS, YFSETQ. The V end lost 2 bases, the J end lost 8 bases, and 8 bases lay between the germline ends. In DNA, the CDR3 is TGCGCCAGCAGCTTAGCGGGCGATGAGCAGTTCTTC. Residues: CASSLAGDEQFF.

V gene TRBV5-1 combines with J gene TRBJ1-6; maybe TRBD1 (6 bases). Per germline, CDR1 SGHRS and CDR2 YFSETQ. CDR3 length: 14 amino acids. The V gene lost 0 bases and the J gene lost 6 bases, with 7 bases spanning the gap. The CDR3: CASSLVQGNSPLHF. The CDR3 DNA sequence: TGCGCCAGCAGCTTGGTACAGGGTAATTCACCCCTCCACTTT.

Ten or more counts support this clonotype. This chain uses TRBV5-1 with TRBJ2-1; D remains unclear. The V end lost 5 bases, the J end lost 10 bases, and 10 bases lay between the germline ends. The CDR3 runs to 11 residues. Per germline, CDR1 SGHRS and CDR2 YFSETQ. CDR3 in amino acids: CASSSAGEQFF. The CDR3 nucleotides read TGCGCCAGCAGTTCGGCCGGAGAGCAGTTCTTC.

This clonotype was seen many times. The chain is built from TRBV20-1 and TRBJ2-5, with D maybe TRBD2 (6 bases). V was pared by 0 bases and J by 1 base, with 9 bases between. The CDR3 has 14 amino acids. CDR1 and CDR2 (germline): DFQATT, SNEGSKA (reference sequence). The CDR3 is CSARERGFQETQYF. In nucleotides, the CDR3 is TGCAGTGCTAGAGAGCGGGGTTTCCAAGAGACCCAGTACTTC.

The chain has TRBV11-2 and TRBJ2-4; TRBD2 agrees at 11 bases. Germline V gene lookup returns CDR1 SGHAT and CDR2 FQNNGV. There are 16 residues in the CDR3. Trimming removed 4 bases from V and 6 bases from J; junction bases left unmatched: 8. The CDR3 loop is CASSSVRTSGRNIQYF. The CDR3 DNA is TGTGCCAGCAGCTCGGTCCGAACTAGCGGGAGAAACATTCAGTACTTC.

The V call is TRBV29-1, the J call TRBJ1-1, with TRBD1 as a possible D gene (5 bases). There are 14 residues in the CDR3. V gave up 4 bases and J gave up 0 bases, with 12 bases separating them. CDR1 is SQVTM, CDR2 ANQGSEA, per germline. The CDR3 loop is CSVAHGTVNTEAFF. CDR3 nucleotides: TGCAGCGTTGCCCACGGGACGGTGAACACTGAAGCTTTCTTT.

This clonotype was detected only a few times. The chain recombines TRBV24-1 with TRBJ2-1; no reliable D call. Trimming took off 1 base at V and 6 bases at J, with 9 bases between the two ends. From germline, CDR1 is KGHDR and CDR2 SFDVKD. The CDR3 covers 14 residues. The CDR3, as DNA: TGTGCCACCAGTGATTTATCCAGGCGCAATGAGCAGTTCTTC. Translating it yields CATSDLSRRNEQFF.